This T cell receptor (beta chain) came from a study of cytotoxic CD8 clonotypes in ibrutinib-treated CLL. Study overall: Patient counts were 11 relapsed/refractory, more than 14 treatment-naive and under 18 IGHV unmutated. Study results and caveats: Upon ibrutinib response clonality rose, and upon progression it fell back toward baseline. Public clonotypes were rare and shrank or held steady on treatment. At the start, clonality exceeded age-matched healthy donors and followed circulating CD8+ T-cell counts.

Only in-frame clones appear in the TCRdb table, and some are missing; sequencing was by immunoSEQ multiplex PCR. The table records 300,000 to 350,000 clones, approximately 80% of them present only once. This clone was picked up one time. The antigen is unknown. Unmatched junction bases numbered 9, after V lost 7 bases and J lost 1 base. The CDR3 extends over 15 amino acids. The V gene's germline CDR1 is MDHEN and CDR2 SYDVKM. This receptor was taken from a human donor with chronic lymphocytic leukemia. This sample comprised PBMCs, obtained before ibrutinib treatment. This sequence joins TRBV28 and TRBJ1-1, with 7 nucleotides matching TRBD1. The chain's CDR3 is CASNKAGGGNTEAFF. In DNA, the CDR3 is TGTGCCAGCAACAAGGCAGGGGGTGGGAACACTGAAGCTTTCTTT. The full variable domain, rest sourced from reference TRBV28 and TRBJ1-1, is DVKVTQSSRYLVKRTGEKVFLECVQDMDHENMFWYRQDPGLGLRLIYFSYDVKMKEKGDIPEGYSVSREKKERFSLILESASTNQTSMYLCASNKAGGGNTEAFFGQGTRLTVV.